A selection of T cell receptor beta chains follows, all from one sample in a study of persistence of HIV-infected CD4 T cells. Assay used: immunoSEQ multiplex PCR; TCRdb lists only in-frame clones, some missing. The data show 25,000 to 35,000 clones, 82% seen once. These TCRs are of unknown antigen specificity. Sequences were derived from CD4+ T cells sorted from PBMCs after roughly 17-hour stimulation, sampled from a patient who received antiretroviral therapy. All receptors derive from an adult man with HIV who was CMV-seropositive. Each CDR3 is given with its conserved first and last residue. The order of the fields is J gene, clone size, V gene, D gene, CDR3 protein, CDR3 DNA. The D gene is left open where the match is weak. The listing skips clone size in some rows; elsewhere it reads once, few, many or a size class.

>TRBJ1-1|.|TRBV7-3|TRBD1
CASSSRDRGTEAFF
TGTGCCAGCAGCTCCCGGGACAGGGGCACTGAAGCTTTCTTT
>TRBJ2-2|.|TRBV6-4|.
CASSDSGSTTGELFF
TGTGCCAGCAGTGATTCGGGCAGTACGACCGGGGAGCTGTTTTTT
>TRBJ2-7|.|TRBV12-5|TRBD2
CASGSHLAGGSYEQYF
TGTGCTAGTGGTTCCCATTTAGCGGGGGGTTCCTACGAGCAGTACTTC
>TRBJ2-2|few|TRBV3-1/TRBV3-2|.
CASSRGSGELFF
TGTGCCAGCAGCAGAGGCTCCGGGGAGCTGTTTTTT
>TRBJ2-3|.|TRBV14|.
CASSQWESTDTQYF
TGTGCCAGCAGCCAGTGGGAGAGCACAGATACGCAGTATTTT
>TRBJ2-7|.|TRBV25-1|.
CASSEYTMRGAEQYF
TGTGCCAGCAGTGAATACACGATGAGGGGCGCCGAGCAGTACTTC
>TRBJ2-1|.|TRBV28|.
CASSFSRSEQFF
TGTGCCAGCAGTTTTTCTAGAAGTGAGCAGTTCTTC
>TRBJ2-7|.|TRBV10-3|.
CAIRGLPDSEQYF
TGTGCCATCCGCGGGTTACCCGATTCCGAGCAGTACTTC
>TRBJ2-2|.|TRBV5-1|.
CASSLGRNTGELFF
TGCGCCAGCAGCTTGGGACGGAACACCGGGGAGCTGTTTTTT
>TRBJ2-7|.|TRBV5-4|.
CASSSSAGKSYEQYF
TGTGCCAGCAGCTCGTCGGCAGGGAAATCCTACGAGCAGTACTTC
>TRBJ2-7|.|TRBV19|.
CASSIQDGYEQYF
TGTGCCAGTAGTATACAGGACGGCTACGAGCAGTACTTC
>TRBJ1-4|.|TRBV21-1|.
CASREDPSEKLFF
TGTGCCAGCAGGGAGGATCCCTCCGAAAAACTGTTTTTT
>TRBJ2-3|.|TRBV5-1|TRBD1
CASSFRDRVTDTQYF
TGCGCCAGCAGCTTCCGGGACAGGGTGACAGATACGCAGTATTTT
>TRBJ2-3|.|TRBV9|.
CASSVGVWDTQYF
TGTGCCAGCAGCGTAGGGGTTTGGGATACGCAGTATTTT
>TRBJ1-1|.|TRBV5-1|TRBD1
CASSPRTGESTEAFF
TGCGCCAGCAGCCCTAGAACAGGGGAGAGCACTGAAGCTTTCTTT
>TRBJ1-3|.|TRBV4-1|.
CASSQDPGSGNTIYF
TGCGCCAGCAGCCAAGATCCGGGGTCTGGAAACACCATATATTTT
>TRBJ1-5|.|TRBV7-2|TRBD1
CASSLRLGGADQPQHF
TGTGCCAGCAGCTTACGTTTAGGGGGCGCTGATCAGCCCCAGCATTTT
>TRBJ2-5|.|TRBV27|.
CASSTFGPPRETQYF
TGTGCCAGCAGTACCTTTGGGCCCCCCAGGGAGACCCAGTACTTC
>TRBJ2-7|.|TRBV5-4|TRBD1
CASSRPYLGTASPYEQYF
TGTGCCAGCAGCAGACCTTACCTTGGGACAGCAAGCCCCTACGAGCAGTACTTC
>TRBJ2-5|.|TRBV28|TRBD2
CASSIRRGGRETQYF
TGTGCCAGCAGTATACGACGGGGGGGCAGAGAGACCCAGTACTTC
>TRBJ1-6|.|TRBV6-4|.
CASSREQGISPLHF
TGTGCCTCCTCAAGGGAACAGGGCATCTCACCCCTCCACTTT
>TRBJ1-3|.|TRBV18|.
CASSRSVTVLSSGNTIYF
TGTGCCAGCTCACGATCGGTGACCGTCCTGAGCTCTGGAAACACCATATATTTT
>TRBJ1-4|few|TRBV28|.
CASTWSTRNEKLFF
TGTGCCAGCACTTGGTCGACTCGTAATGAAAAACTGTTTTTT
>TRBJ1-3|medium-sized|TRBV10-2|.
CASSPRAAADGNTIYF
TGCGCCAGCAGTCCTCGGGCCGCAGCGGATGGAAACACCATATATTTT
>TRBJ1-1|.|TRBV19|.
CASSPGAPRGEAFF
TGTGCCAGTAGTCCCGGGGCCCCCAGGGGAGAAGCTTTCTTT
>TRBJ2-7|.|TRBV29-1|.
CSVSGRRGYEQYF
TGCAGCGTCTCGGGACGGCGCGGGTACGAGCAGTACTTC
>TRBJ2-1|.|TRBV7-3|.
CASSSPQDQGKFF
TGTGCCAGCAGCTCCCCACAGGACCAGGGGAAGTTCTTC
>TRBJ1-5|.|TRBV5-1|.
CASSLGLRGSGSNQPQHF
TGCGCCAGCAGCTTGGGCCTCAGGGGAAGTGGTAGCAATCAGCCCCAGCATTTT
>TRBJ1-2|.|TRBV7-2|.
CASSWGPGNYGYTF
TGTGCCAGCAGCTGGGGACCGGGTAACTATGGCTACACCTTC
>TRBJ2-2|.|TRBV19|.
CASSMSVNTGELFF
TGTGCCAGTAGTATGTCCGTGAACACCGGGGAGCTGTTTTTT
>TRBJ2-2|.|TRBV29-1|TRBD1
CSGGQANTGELFF
TGCAGCGGGGGACAGGCGAACACCGGGGAGCTGTTTTTT
>TRBJ2-7|.|TRBV6-5|TRBD2
CASSLGTSSYEQYF
TGTGCCAGCAGTTTAGGGACTAGCAGCTACGAGCAGTACTTC
>TRBJ1-2|.|TRBV6-5|TRBD1
CASTQDRGWDGYTF
TGTGCCAGCACCCAGGACAGGGGTTGGGATGGCTACACCTTC
>TRBJ2-7|once|TRBV28|TRBD2
CASSPHQRGGIEQYF
TGTGCCAGCAGTCCCCACCAGCGGGGGGGTATAGAGCAGTACTTC
>TRBJ1-2|.|TRBV5-1|TRBD1
CASSLDRVGDGYTF
TGCGCCAGCAGCCTAGACAGGGTAGGCGATGGCTACACCTTC
>TRBJ2-7|.|TRBV5-1|.
CASSLLQGEGEQYF
TGCGCCAGCAGCTTATTACAGGGAGAAGGGGAGCAGTACTTC
>TRBJ1-1|.|TRBV7-8|.
CASSGGGVDTEAFF
TGTGCCAGCAGCGGAGGAGGGGTGGACACTGAAGCTTTCTTT
>TRBJ2-1|.|TRBV18|TRBD2
CASSPASGGGYNEQFF
TGTGCCAGCTCACCCGCTAGCGGGGGGGGATACAATGAGCAGTTCTTC
>TRBJ2-7|.|TRBV5-1|TRBD1
CASSFLTGAYEQYF
TGCGCCAGCAGCTTTTTGACAGGGGCTTACGAGCAGTACTTC
>TRBJ2-1|.|TRBV9|.
CASSVGRDPLNEQFF
TGTGCCAGCAGCGTAGGTCGGGACCCTCTCAATGAGCAGTTCTTC
>TRBJ1-1|.|TRBV28|.
CASSLIQRGNTEAFF
TGTGCCAGCAGTTTAATTCAGAGGGGGAACACTGAAGCTTTCTTT
>TRBJ1-2|.|TRBV6-5|.
CASSYAQNYGYTF
TGTGCCAGCAGTTACGCACAGAACTATGGCTACACCTTC
>TRBJ1-3|once|TRBV3-1/TRBV3-2|.
CASSQVTGSVGNTIYF
TGTGCCAGCAGCCAAGTTACGGGGTCGGTCGGAAACACCATATATTTT
>TRBJ2-7|once|TRBV5-1|.
CASSIAGNEQYF
TGCGCCAGCAGCATCGCAGGGAACGAGCAGTACTTC
>TRBJ2-3|.|TRBV6-4|TRBD2
CASSDQAGGPVDTQYF
TGTGCCAGCAGTGACCAAGCGGGGGGGCCGGTAGATACGCAGTATTTT
>TRBJ2-1|.|TRBV24-1|.
CATSPAGLRGEQFF
TGTGCCACCAGCCCCGCGGGCCTGAGGGGGGAGCAGTTCTTC
>TRBJ2-5|.|TRBV2|TRBD1
CASSWWTGGETQYF
TGTGCCAGCAGCTGGTGGACAGGGGGGGAGACCCAGTACTTC
>TRBJ1-1|.|TRBV7-2|TRBD1
CASSPQGASSSRTEAFF
TGTGCCAGCAGCCCACAGGGGGCAAGTTCTTCGAGGACTGAAGCTTTCTTT
>TRBJ2-7|.|TRBV5-4|.
CASSLGGTFSEQYF
TGTGCCAGCAGCTTGGGAGGGACGTTTTCCGAGCAGTACTTC
>TRBJ1-1|.|TRBV11-2|TRBD1
CASSLGRQGSNTEAFF
TGTGCCAGCAGCTTAGGTAGACAGGGATCGAACACTGAAGCTTTCTTT
>TRBJ1-4|.|TRBV19|.
CASSIDRSSGEKLFF
TGTGCCAGTAGTATAGATAGGAGCAGCGGAGAAAAACTGTTTTTT
>TRBJ1-4|.|TRBV18|.
CASSGGTNEKLFF
TGTGCCAGCTCCGGGGGAACTAATGAAAAACTGTTTTTT